The rows below give T cell receptor beta chains drawn from one sample of a study of blood T cell repertoires in COVID-19. Sequencing was performed with immunoSEQ multiplex PCR; in TCRdb, only in-frame clones are kept and a portion is missing. Among a few hundred thousand clones listed, about nine tenths were seen once. Sequencing was performed on peripheral blood. These receptors were obtained from a man aged 45-65 years with acute or convalescent COVID-19. The CDR3 runs from the conserved cysteine through the conserved F or W. Fields, in order: D gene, J gene, V gene, clone size, CDR3 protein, CDR3 DNA. The D gene is left open where the match is weak. Only some rows state a clone size, as once, few, many or a class for expanded clones.

- | TRBJ2-5 | TRBV2 | few | CASSGLQYGTQYF | TGTGCCAGCAGTGGGTTACAGTATGGGACCCAGTACTTC
TRBD2 | TRBJ2-1 | TRBV2 | - | CASSEWAGGPSNEQFF | TGTGCCAGCAGTGAATGGGCGGGGGGGCCGTCCAATGAGCAGTTCTTC
- | TRBJ1-1 | TRBV9 | - | CASSVAPRGVEATKSNTEAFF | TGTGCCAGCAGCGTAGCCCCCAGGGGTGTAGAAGCGACTAAATCGAACACTGAAGCTTTCTTT
- | TRBJ1-1 | TRBV5-1 | - | CASSFNRALNTEAFF | TGCGCCAGCAGCTTTAACAGGGCGTTGAACACTGAAGCTTTCTTT
- | TRBJ2-5 | TRBV11-1 | - | CASSQHRQETQYF | TGTGCCAGCAGCCAACACAGGCAAGAGACCCAGTACTTC
TRBD1 | TRBJ1-5 | TRBV30 | - | CAWSGDRLAPQHF | TGTGCCTGGAGTGGGGACAGGCTGGCGCCCCAGCATTTT
- | TRBJ2-5 | TRBV7-8 | - | CASSLSGGLGETQYF | TGTGCCAGCAGCCTTTCCGGGGGGCTAGGAGAGACCCAGTACTTC
TRBD1 | TRBJ2-1 | TRBV11-2 | - | CASSSRDRGGNEQFF | TGTGCCAGCAGCTCCCGGGACAGGGGCGGCAATGAGCAGTTCTTC
- | TRBJ2-7 | TRBV15 | - | CATSRDRVGSREQYF | TGTGCCACCAGCAGAGACAGGGTTGGGTCGAGAGAGCAGTACTTC
- | TRBJ2-5 | TRBV10-2 | once | CASSEGTWAIRETQYF | TGCGCCAGCAGTGAAGGGACTTGGGCTATACGGGAGACCCAGTACTTC
TRBD1 | TRBJ2-2 | TRBV5-1 | - | CASRSGTGDFGTGELFF | TGCGCCAGCAGGTCTGGGACAGGGGATTTTGGCACCGGGGAGCTGTTTTTT
TRBD1 | TRBJ2-1 | TRBV6-1 | - | CASSDRGLWDEQFF | TGTGCCAGCAGTGATAGGGGGCTCTGGGATGAGCAGTTCTTC
- | TRBJ2-2 | TRBV7-9 | - | CASTEYLTGELFF | TGTGCCAGCACCGAGTATCTCACCGGGGAGCTGTTTTTT
TRBD1 | TRBJ1-2 | TRBV3-1/TRBV3-2 | once | CASSQVGQGAPGYGYTF | TGTGCCAGCAGCCAGGTGGGACAGGGGGCCCCAGGCTATGGCTACACCTTC
- | TRBJ1-6 | TRBV30 | - | CAWSLSSAGENSPLHF | TGTGCCTGGAGTCTGTCGTCGGCGGGGGAGAATTCACCCCTCCACTTT
TRBD1 | TRBJ2-1 | TRBV27 | - | CASLPSGTAYNEQFF | TGTGCCAGCCTCCCTTCCGGGACAGCCTACAATGAGCAGTTCTTC
- | TRBJ1-2 | TRBV24-1 | - | CATSPGGGDYGYTF | TGTGCCACCAGCCCGGGGGGGGGCGACTATGGCTACACCTTC